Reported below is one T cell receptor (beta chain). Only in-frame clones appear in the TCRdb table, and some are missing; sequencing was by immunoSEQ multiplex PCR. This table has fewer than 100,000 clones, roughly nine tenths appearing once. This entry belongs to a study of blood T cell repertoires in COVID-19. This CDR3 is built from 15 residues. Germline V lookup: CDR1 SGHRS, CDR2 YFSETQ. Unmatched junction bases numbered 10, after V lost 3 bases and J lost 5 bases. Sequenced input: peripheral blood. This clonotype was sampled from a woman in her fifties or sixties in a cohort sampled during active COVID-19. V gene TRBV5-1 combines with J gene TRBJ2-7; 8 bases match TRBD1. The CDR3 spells CASSYRGFNQDEQYF. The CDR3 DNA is TGCGCCAGCAGCTACAGGGGGTTCAATCAAGACGAGCAGTACTTC.